This T cell receptor beta chain derives from a study of shared clonotypes between healthy human individuals (dated by TCRdb to between 2020 and 2021). In the study overall: The cohort included three men and a couple of women between 18 and 49 years of age. For each donor, three plates each were used for CD4 naive and CD4 memory, two plates were used for CD8 naive, and one plate was used for CD8 memory. The study deeply sequenced blood TCR repertoires of about 5 healthy adults to estimate repertoire size and the extent of clonotype sharing between individuals. To increase sequencing depth and limit assay-specific biases, different laboratories used diverse techniques to prepare libraries and sequence TCR repertoires. Each donor's leukapheresis produced roughly between roughly 0.85 and 10 billion PBMCs. General conclusions and limits of the study: Pairwise subsampling indicated that sequencing depth was expected to affect the degree of clonotype sharing among donors. Clonotypes shared by all four sorted-subset donors showed higher generation probabilities than non-shared clonotypes. Sampling was restricted to blood, and TCR repertoires in tissue are likely to differ from TCR repertoires in blood. The genetic and exposure-history diversity represented was limited by the small number of donors. Naive subsets generally had larger estimated clonotype richness than memory subsets did. When a handful of donors were compared, the shared fraction of clonotypes was about 5.5% for naive CD4, 3.5% for naive CD8, 2.3% for memory CD4, and around 0.37% for memory CD8. Incomplete sequencing was indicated by rarefaction of sorted-subset datasets, despite the large sequencing depth.

For the CD8 naive samples, CD45RO-negative cells were positively selected for CCR7, yielding a CD45RA+CCR7+ population from which TemRA cells were excluded. Donors were healthy HIV-negative adults with no recently reported acute infections or vaccinations. All donors were Caucasian adults living in Nashville, Tennessee, USA. After blood collection by leukapheresis, PBMCs were isolated using Ficoll-Histopaque density gradient centrifugation and then cryopreserved in the vapor phase of liquid nitrogen. Purity and quantity of every magnetically sorted T cell population were checked by analytical flow cytometry. Each sorted fraction had its genomic DNA isolated and then quantified by UV absorbance on a Nanodrop 2000c. A word on this clone: Its antigen specificity is not known. No qualities accompany the bases; no much larger clone lies one base away.

CDR1 is given as MDHEN and CDR2 as SYDVKM, both from the germline V gene. V lost 5 bases and J lost 5 bases; the stretch between them is 18 bases long. From the cysteine up to the phenylalanine, the CDR3 has a length of 15 residues. Of the read, only the CDR3 DNA is kept; its 45 bases are in frame from base 1. Using the deep immunoSEQ assay, TCR CDR3 regions were amplified from genomic DNA by multiplex PCR. For each cell subset, the extracted genomic DNA was distributed evenly across all wells of several immunoSEQ 96-well plates, and each plate served as one replicate. For sorted subsets, around 0.2 ug genomic DNA, equal to about 30,000 T cell genomes, was loaded into each replicate PCR. Purified libraries were quantified with a Qubit 3.0 fluorometer, sized on a Bioanalyzer 2100, and re-quantified with the KAPA Library Quantification kit. Each immunoSEQ 96-well plate was sequenced on its own single-read 150-cycle Illumina NextSeq 550 flow cell. In the original analysis: Because the immunoSEQ output held only junctional sequences and lacked quality scores, the filtering could not match the filtering applied to full-length reads. Sequences were annotated with PyIR, a Python wrapper for IgBLAST v1.9, and V/J genes and CDR3 were assigned using IMGT germline references. Any read was removed if the V/J assignment was weak (E-value above 1e-6), the CDR3 was missing, or the read contained stop codons, out-of-frame junctions, or ambiguous translated residues. A V3J clonotype was defined by an identical inferred V gene, J gene, and CDR3 amino acid sequence. Percentage overlap between repertoires was calculated by dividing the number of shared unique clonotypes by the size of the smaller repertoire. Three approaches were used to assess repertoire richness: RTK rarefaction, the Chao1 estimator, and Recon v2.1 estimates of unobserved clonotypes. Generation probabilities for all TCRbeta clonotypes obtained by the gDNA method from a few donors were computed using OLGA. TCRdb holds this immuneACCESS table with in-frame rearrangements only. Some clones are missing; in checked studies, unresolved V genes explain under half, and the rest has no known cause. V and J calls and clone size are as listed in that table; D and trimming were resolved from the DNA. Across this sample there are around 1.9 million clones, with about 93% seen only once. The ten top clones hold 1.5% to 2% of the sample.

The chain is encoded by TRBV28 joined to TRBJ1-2; the best D guess is TRBD1, with 5 bases matching. This clonotype was sampled from a man aged 18 to 35 in good health. Some clones in this sample may be carry-over from other donors' samples. Sequencing was done on a sample of naive CD8+ T cells from PBMCs. The cell subset or site tag for this specimen amounts to: CD45RA+CCR7+. The CDR3 is CASSLSGTRLYGYTF. The sequenced DNA is TGTGCCAGCAGTCTGTCCGGGACGAGGCTTTATGGCTACACCTTC.